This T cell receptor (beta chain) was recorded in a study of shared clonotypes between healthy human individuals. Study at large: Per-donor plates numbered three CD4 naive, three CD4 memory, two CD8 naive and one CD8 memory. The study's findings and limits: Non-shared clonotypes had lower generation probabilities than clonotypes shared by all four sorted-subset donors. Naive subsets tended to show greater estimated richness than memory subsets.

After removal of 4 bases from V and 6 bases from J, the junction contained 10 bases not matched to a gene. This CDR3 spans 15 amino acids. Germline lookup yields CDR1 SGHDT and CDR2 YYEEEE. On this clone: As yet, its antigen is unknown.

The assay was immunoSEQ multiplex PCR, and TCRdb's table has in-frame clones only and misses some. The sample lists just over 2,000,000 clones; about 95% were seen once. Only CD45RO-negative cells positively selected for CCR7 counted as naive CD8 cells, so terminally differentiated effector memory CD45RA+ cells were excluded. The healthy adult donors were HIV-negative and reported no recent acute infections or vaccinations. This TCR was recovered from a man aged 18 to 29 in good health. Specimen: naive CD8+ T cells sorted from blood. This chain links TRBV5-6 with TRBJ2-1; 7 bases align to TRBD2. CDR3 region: CASSPWREPSNEQFF. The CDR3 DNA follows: TGTGCCAGCAGCCCGTGGCGGGAGCCCTCCAATGAGCAGTTCTTC. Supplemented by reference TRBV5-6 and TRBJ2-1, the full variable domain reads DAGVTQSPTHLIKTRGQQVTLRCSPKSGHDTVSWYQQALGQGPQFIFQYYEEEERQRGNFPDRFSGHQFPNYSSELNVNALLLGDSALYLCASSPWREPSNEQFFGPGTRLTVL.